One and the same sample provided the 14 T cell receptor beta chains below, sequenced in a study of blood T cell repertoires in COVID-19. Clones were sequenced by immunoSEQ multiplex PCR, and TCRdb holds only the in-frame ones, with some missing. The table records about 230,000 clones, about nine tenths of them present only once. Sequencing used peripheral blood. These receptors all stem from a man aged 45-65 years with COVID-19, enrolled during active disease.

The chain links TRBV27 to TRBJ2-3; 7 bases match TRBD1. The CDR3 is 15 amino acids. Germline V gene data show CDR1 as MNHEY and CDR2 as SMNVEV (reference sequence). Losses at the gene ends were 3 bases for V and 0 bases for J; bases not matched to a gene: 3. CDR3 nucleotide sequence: TGTGCCAGCAGTTTGGGACAGTTTAGCACAGATACGCAGTATTTT. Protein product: CASSLGQFSTDTQYF.

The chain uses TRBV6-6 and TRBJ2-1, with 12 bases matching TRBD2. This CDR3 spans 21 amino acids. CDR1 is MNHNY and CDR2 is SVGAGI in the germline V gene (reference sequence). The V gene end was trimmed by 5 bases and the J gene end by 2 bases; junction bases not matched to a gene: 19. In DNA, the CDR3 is TGTGCCAGCAGTCCCTCGATGAGTCTAGCGGGAGGGCCTCTCCCCTACAATGAGCAGTTCTTC. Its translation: CASSPSMSLAGGPLPYNEQFF.

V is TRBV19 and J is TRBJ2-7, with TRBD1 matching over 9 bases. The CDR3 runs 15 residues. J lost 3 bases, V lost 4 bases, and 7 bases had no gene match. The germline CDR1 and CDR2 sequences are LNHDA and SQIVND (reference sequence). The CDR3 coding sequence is TGTGCCAGTAGTAGGCCGGGACAGGGCCTCTACGAGCAGTACTTC. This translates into CASSRPGQGLYEQYF.

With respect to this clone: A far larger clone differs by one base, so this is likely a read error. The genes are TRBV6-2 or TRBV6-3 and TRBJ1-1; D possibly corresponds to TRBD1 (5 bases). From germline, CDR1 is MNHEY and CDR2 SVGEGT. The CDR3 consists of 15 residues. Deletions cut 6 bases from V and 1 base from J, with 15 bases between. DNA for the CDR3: TGTGCCAGCAGCCCCCCGGTGGGGCGGAACACTGAAGCTTTCTTT. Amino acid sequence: CASSPPVGRNTEAFF.

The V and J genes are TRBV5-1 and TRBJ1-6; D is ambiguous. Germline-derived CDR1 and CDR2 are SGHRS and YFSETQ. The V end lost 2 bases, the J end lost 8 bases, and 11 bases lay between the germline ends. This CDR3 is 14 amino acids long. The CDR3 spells CASSFGTGDSPLHF. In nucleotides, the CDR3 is TGCGCCAGCAGCTTCGGAACGGGTGATTCACCCCTCCACTTT.

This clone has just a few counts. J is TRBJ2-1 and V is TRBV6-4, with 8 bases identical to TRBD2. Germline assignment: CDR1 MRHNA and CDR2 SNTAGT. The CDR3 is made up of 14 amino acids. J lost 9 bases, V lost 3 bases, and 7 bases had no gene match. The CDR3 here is CASSEKRETAEQFF. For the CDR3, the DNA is TGTGCCAGCAGTGAGAAGCGGGAGACCGCTGAGCAGTTCTTC.

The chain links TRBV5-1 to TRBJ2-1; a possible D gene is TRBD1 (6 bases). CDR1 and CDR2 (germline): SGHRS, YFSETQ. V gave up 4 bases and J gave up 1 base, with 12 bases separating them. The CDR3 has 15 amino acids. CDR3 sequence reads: CASSAIGQSYNEQFF. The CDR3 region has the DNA TGCGCCAGCAGCGCCATAGGACAGTCCTACAATGAGCAGTTCTTC.

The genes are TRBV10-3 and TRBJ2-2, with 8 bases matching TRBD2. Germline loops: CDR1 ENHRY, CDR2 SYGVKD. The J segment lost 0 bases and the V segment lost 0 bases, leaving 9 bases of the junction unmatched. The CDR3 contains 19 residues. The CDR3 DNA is TGTGCCATCAGTGAGTCAGGCAGCTTAGCGGGAACGAACACCGGGGAGCTGTTTTTT. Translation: CAISESGSLAGTNTGELFF.

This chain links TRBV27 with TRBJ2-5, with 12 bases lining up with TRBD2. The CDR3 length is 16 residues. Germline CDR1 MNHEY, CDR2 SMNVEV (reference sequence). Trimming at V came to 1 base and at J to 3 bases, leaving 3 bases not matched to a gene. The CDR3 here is CASSLLGLAGKETQYF. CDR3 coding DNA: TGTGCCAGCAGTTTATTAGGACTAGCGGGGAAAGAGACCCAGTACTTC.

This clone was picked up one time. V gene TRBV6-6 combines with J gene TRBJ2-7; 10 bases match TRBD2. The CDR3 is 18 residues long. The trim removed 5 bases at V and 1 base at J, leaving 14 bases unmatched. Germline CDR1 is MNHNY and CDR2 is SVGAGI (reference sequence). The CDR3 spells CASSLGPGLANLSYEQYF. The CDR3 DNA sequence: TGTGCCAGCAGTCTTGGGCCGGGACTAGCGAATCTATCCTACGAGCAGTACTTC.

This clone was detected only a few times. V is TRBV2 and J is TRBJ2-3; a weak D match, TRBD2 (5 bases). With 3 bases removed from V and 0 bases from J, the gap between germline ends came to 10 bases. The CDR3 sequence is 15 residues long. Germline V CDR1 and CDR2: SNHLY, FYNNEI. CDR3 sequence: CASSERRTSTDTQYF. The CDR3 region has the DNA TGTGCCAGCAGTGAGCGGCGGACTAGCACAGATACGCAGTATTTT. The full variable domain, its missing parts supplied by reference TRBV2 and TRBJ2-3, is EPEVTQTPSHQVTQMGQEVILRCVPISNHLYFYWYRQILGQKVEFLVSFYNNEISEKSEIFDDQFSVERPDGSNFTLKIRSTKLEDSAMYFCASSERRTSTDTQYFGPGTRLTVL.

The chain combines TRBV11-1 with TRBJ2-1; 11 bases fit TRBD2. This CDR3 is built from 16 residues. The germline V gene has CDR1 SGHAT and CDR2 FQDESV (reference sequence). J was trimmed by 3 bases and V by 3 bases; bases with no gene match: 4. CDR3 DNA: TGTGCCAGCAGCTTCGGGACTAGCGGAAACTACAATGAGCAGTTCTTC. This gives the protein CASSFGTSGNYNEQFF.

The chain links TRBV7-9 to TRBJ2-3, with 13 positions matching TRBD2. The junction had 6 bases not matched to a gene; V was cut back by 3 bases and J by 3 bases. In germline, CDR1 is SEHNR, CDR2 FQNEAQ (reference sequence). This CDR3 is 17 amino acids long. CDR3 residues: CASSFTQLAGGTDTQYF. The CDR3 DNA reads TGTGCCAGCAGCTTTACCCAACTAGCGGGAGGGACAGATACGCAGTATTTT.

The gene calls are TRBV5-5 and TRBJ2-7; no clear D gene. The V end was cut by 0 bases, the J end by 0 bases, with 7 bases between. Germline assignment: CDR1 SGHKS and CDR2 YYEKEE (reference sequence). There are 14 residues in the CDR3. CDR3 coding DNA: TGTGCCAGCAGCTTGGTCATGAGCTCCTACGAGCAGTACTTC. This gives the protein CASSLVMSSYEQYF.